This entry concerns a single TCR beta chain. Original processing notes: Estimated nucleated cell counts came from reference gene primer amplification. The method was immunoSEQ multiplex PCR; TCRdb's version includes in-frame clones alone and lacks a portion of them. V and J calls and clone size come straight from that table; D and trimming were deduced from the DNA. The table lists over 400,000 clones, roughly 89% of them singletons, with 7.5% to 9% in the top ten. The data are from a study of blood T cell repertoires in COVID-19. Study-level background: Acute and convalescent COVID-19 specimens originated in the United States, Italy and Spain. The cDNA or gDNA used as material had been derived from T cells, B-cell-depleted T cells, or PBMCs.

Enrollment of patients from Seattle took place during active infection, with longitudinal follow-up. Deletions cut 0 bases from V and 5 bases from J, with 13 bases between. Germline V lookup: CDR1 LGHNA, CDR2 YNFKEQ. This CDR3 is built from 15 residues. Sequencing used peripheral blood. The TCR was taken from a woman aged 45-65 years with COVID-19, enrolled during active disease. This chain links TRBV4-2 with TRBJ2-5, with D possibly TRBD2 on 5 matching bases. This CDR3 is CASSQDKRVEETQYF. CDR3 DNA sequence: TGTGCCAGCAGCCAAGATAAGAGGGTAGAGGAGACCCAGTACTTC.